The rows below give T cell receptor beta chains drawn from one sample of a study of blood T cell repertoires in COVID-19. Assay: immunoSEQ multiplex PCR; the TCRdb copy retains only in-frame clones and omits some. The table has about 330,000 clones, roughly 90% seen once. The sample consisted of PBMCs or T cells enriched from blood (not recorded which). These receptors all stem from a woman aged 25 to 39 who had recovered from COVID-19. Both conserved end residues are part of each CDR3. D genes are given only for firm matches. Size is stated for part of the rows, as once, few or many counts, or as a class when the clone is expanded.

V gene	D gene	clone size	J gene	CDR3 protein	CDR3 DNA
TRBV28	-	-	TRBJ1-3	CASSLSGGSNTIYF	TGTGCCAGCAGTCTCAGTGGGGGCTCAAACACCATATATTTT
TRBV14	-	-	TRBJ1-4	CASSRSGFEKLFF	TGTGCCAGCAGCCGGTCAGGGTTCGAAAAACTGTTTTTT
TRBV5-1	TRBD2	-	TRBJ2-1	CASRIGTSGGSSYNEQFF	TGCGCCAGCAGAATCGGGACTAGCGGGGGAAGCTCCTACAATGAGCAGTTCTTC
TRBV4-2	-	-	TRBJ1-6	CASSQEGGRQGNSPLHF	TGTGCCAGCAGCCAAGAAGGTGGTCGGCAGGGGAATTCACCCCTCCACTTT
TRBV2	TRBD1	-	TRBJ1-1	CASSMDRTNTEAFF	TGTGCCAGCAGCATGGACAGGACGAACACTGAAGCTTTCTTT
TRBV28	TRBD1	-	TRBJ1-6	CASSSPPGQGSNSPLHF	TGTGCCAGCAGTTCGCCTCCGGGACAGGGCAGCAATTCACCCCTCCACTTT
TRBV5-1	TRBD1	-	TRBJ2-7	CASSLAGQGGEQYF	TGCGCCAGCAGCTTGGCGGGACAGGGAGGCGAGCAGTACTTC
TRBV6-2/TRBV6-3	-	-	TRBJ1-2	CASSAVNLPYGYTF	TGTGCCAGCAGCGCCGTCAACTTACCCTATGGCTACACCTTC
TRBV28	-	-	TRBJ2-2	CASTDPNTGELFF	TGTGCCAGCACAGATCCCAACACCGGGGAGCTGTTTTTT
TRBV19	TRBD1	-	TRBJ2-4	CASSTGTGQNIQYF	TGTGCCAGTAGTACCGGGACAGGGCAAAACATTCAGTACTTC
TRBV24-1	-	once	TRBJ1-2	CATSDFAAVGYTF	TGTGCCACCAGTGATTTTGCAGCGGTTGGCTACACCTTC
TRBV18	TRBD2	-	TRBJ2-7	CASSLAGGHYEQYF	TGTGCCAGCTCGCTAGCGGGAGGACACTACGAGCAGTACTTC
TRBV12-3/TRBV12-4	-	-	TRBJ1-5	CASSLARDQPQHF	TGTGCCAGCAGTTTAGCCCGGGATCAGCCCCAGCATTTT
TRBV28	TRBD1	-	TRBJ1-6	CASSLSGQVRNSPLHF	TGTGCCAGCAGTTTATCGGGACAGGTCAGAAATTCACCCCTCCACTTT
TRBV9	-	-	TRBJ1-2	CASSRDFDYGYTF	TGTGCCAGCAGCCGGGATTTCGACTATGGCTACACCTTC
TRBV19	TRBD2	-	TRBJ2-1	CASSLAGYNNEQFF	TGTGCCAGTAGTTTAGCGGGGTACAACAATGAGCAGTTCTTC
TRBV7-2	TRBD1	-	TRBJ1-1	CASSLLDRDRGPNTEAFF	TGTGCCAGCAGCTTACTCGACCGGGACAGGGGACCGAACACTGAAGCTTTCTTT
TRBV2	TRBD1	-	TRBJ2-1	CASRDRDLDEQFF	TGTGCCAGCCGAGACAGGGATCTCGATGAGCAGTTCTTC
TRBV2	-	-	TRBJ1-2	CASSEGGHGRNYGYTF	TGTGCCAGCAGTGAAGGCGGACACGGACGGAACTATGGCTACACCTTC
TRBV5-4	-	-	TRBJ2-6	CASPRGSPGANVLTF	TGTGCCAGCCCGAGGGGGAGCCCTGGGGCCAACGTCCTGACTTTC
TRBV29-1	TRBD1	-	TRBJ2-3	CSVEDLWSGQGNTDTQYF	TGCAGCGTTGAAGATCTATGGTCCGGACAGGGAAACACAGATACGCAGTATTTT
TRBV7-2	TRBD2	-	TRBJ2-1	CASSLGLAGGKGWRFF	TGTGCCAGCAGCTTAGGGCTAGCGGGGGGAAAAGGGTGGCGGTTCTTC
TRBV7-9	-	few	TRBJ1-5	CASSLDGNQPQHF	TGTGCCAGCAGCTTAGACGGGAATCAGCCCCAGCATTTT
TRBV28	-	-	TRBJ2-3	CASSLALDRPTDTQYF	TGTGCCAGCAGTTTAGCATTAGACAGACCCACAGATACGCAGTATTTT
TRBV19	-	-	TRBJ2-2	CASRSQGYGGELFF	TGTGCCAGTAGATCACAGGGTTATGGAGGGGAGCTGTTTTTT
TRBV28	TRBD1	-	TRBJ1-2	CASSWQGVYGYTF	TGTGCCAGCAGTTGGCAGGGGGTCTATGGCTACACCTTC
TRBV9	-	-	TRBJ2-3	CASSVGGAWADTQYF	TGTGCCAGCAGCGTAGGGGGAGCTTGGGCAGATACGCAGTATTTT
TRBV6-2/TRBV6-3	-	-	TRBJ1-1	CASSSRANTEAFF	TGTGCCAGCAGTTCGCGGGCGAACACTGAAGCTTTCTTT
TRBV5-1	-	-	TRBJ2-5	CASSLDMGPLQETQYF	TGCGCCAGCAGCTTGGATATGGGGCCGTTACAAGAGACCCAGTACTTC
TRBV11-2	TRBD1	-	TRBJ1-2	CASSDGTGGNGYTF	TGTGCCAGCAGCGATGGGACAGGGGGAAATGGCTACACCTTC
TRBV29-1	TRBD1	-	TRBJ1-1	CSVTRQGNTEAFF	TGCAGCGTTACTCGACAGGGGAACACTGAAGCTTTCTTT
TRBV18	TRBD2	-	TRBJ2-1	CATGGARIYEQFF	TGTGCCACGGGGGGGGCGAGGATATATGAGCAGTTCTTC
TRBV28	-	-	TRBJ2-3	CASSFVRITDTQYF	TGTGCCAGCAGTTTCGTCAGGATCACAGATACGCAGTATTTT
TRBV27	-	-	TRBJ2-3	CASRSQSPTDTQYF	TGTGCCAGCCGTAGCCAATCCCCAACAGATACGCAGTATTTT
TRBV5-4	TRBD2	-	TRBJ2-7	CASSPTLAGAPYEQYF	TGTGCCAGCAGCCCCACCTTAGCGGGAGCCCCCTACGAGCAGTACTTC
TRBV6-5	TRBD2	-	TRBJ2-5	CASSTGLAGGETQYF	TGTGCCAGCAGTACCGGACTAGCGGGTGGAGAGACCCAGTACTTC
TRBV28	TRBD1	-	TRBJ1-1	CASSAPGTGSTEAFF	TGTGCCAGCAGTGCCCCCGGGACAGGGTCCACTGAAGCTTTCTTT
TRBV6-5	TRBD1	-	TRBJ1-1	CASSSRQGNTEAFF	TGTGCCAGCAGTAGCCGACAGGGGAACACTGAAGCTTTCTTT
TRBV6-2/TRBV6-3	TRBD2	-	TRBJ2-7	CASSYSRTRLAGQTSSYEQYF	TGTGCCAGCAGTTACTCGAGGACTCGCCTAGCGGGCCAGACTAGCTCCTACGAGCAGTACTTC
TRBV9	TRBD2	-	TRBJ2-1	CASSPRAASGPLNEQFF	TGTGCCAGCAGCCCCCGAGCGGCTAGCGGGCCACTCAATGAGCAGTTCTTC